This section outlines one TCR beta chain sequence together with its context. This sample is drawn from a study of cytomegalovirus exposure and HLA in healthy donors. CDR3 length: 15 amino acids. Germline CDR1 and CDR2: SGHVS and FQNEAQ. Losses at the gene ends were 3 bases for V and 6 bases for J; bases not matched to a gene: 6. PCR amplification relied on 60 Vbeta primers (plus 13 Jbeta primers). In the study's own analysis: Later analysis identified tens of millions of unique TCR beta chains, approximately 11 million shared. Produced via immunoSEQ multiplex PCR; TCRdb's table is partial and in-frame only. From that table come the V and J calls and clone size; the DNA was used to work out D and trimming. Of 120,000 or so clones in the sample, about 80% were seen once.

The TCR was taken from a woman between 45 and 65 years old in good health and CMV-seropositive. The specimen was PBMCs. The rearrangement uses TRBV7-8 and TRBJ2-3, with 10 bases identical to TRBD2. The CDR3 DNA reads TGTGCCAGCAGCTTCCCGTTTAGCGGGAGGGATACGCAGTATTTT. Amino acids: CASSFPFSGRDTQYF.